The present T cell receptor beta chain was sequenced within a study of blood T cell repertoires in COVID-19. Study information: There were acute and convalescent COVID-19 samples, and they came from the United States, Italy and Spain.

Sequencing was performed with immunoSEQ multiplex PCR; in TCRdb, only in-frame clones are kept and a portion is missing. Among about 190,000 clones listed, 88% were seen once. The CDR3 extends over 12 amino acids. Germline V gives CDR1 MDHEN, CDR2 SYDVKM. Trimming cost V 5 bases and J 5 bases, with 7 bases left between them. This clonotype was obtained from a man in his 70s with active or convalescent COVID-19. V gene TRBV28 combines with J gene TRBJ1-5; no clear D gene. The sequencing input was peripheral blood. In nucleotides, the CDR3 is TGTGCCAGCAGTCCCCTCCATCAGCCCCAGCATTTT. Translating it yields CASSPLHQPQHF.